The entry that follows covers one T cell receptor (beta chain) sequence. This sample was included in a study of control samples from healthy donors and cancer patients. The ends were cut back, 5 bases at V and 2 bases at J, with 13 bases in the middle. CDR1 and CDR2 (germline): MNHEY, SMNVEV (reference sequence). This CDR3 contains 14 residues. Clones were read by immunoSEQ multiplex PCR, and TCRdb kept only the in-frame ones, dropping some. Of around 30,000 clones listed, roughly 91% are singletons. V and J are TRBV27 and TRBJ2-7; the D is unclear. The source of this sequence is a man aged 45-65 years with lung cancer. The sequenced sample was PBMCs. Written as DNA, the CDR3 is TGTGCCAGCAGTCCAGTTAAAGAAGCCTACGAGCAGTACTTC. Amino acid sequence: CASSPVKEAYEQYF.